Each of the 19 T cell receptor beta chains below was sequenced from the same sample in a study of beta chain features in type 1 diabetes. Their antigens are not known. The sequenced template was cDNA made from the entire isolated RNA. Method: immunoSEQ multiplex PCR; TCRdb's copy keeps in-frame clones and lacks some. The sample consists of about 640,000 clones, 9.5% to 15% of them appearing once. Overall study findings and caveats: Type 1 diabetes patients had moderately but significantly shorter TCRB CDR3s in all four CD4+ subsets.

The specimen sequenced was naive CD4+ T cells from blood. These receptors were obtained from a man aged 25 to 40 with type 1 diabetes.

This clone came up a few times. This same CDR3 is encoded by further DNA sequences in the sample. The chain couples TRBV29-1 to TRBJ2-7, with 8 bases matching TRBD1. Germline V gene sequence: CDR1 SQVTM, CDR2 ANQGSEA. V was clipped by 4 bases and J by 2 bases; unmatched bases: 1. The CDR3 loop spans 12 amino acids. The CDR3 sequence is CSVGTGTYEQYF. CDR3 nucleotide sequence: TGCAGCGTTGGGACAGGGACCTACGAGCAGTACTTC.

The table lists this clone with a few counts. The same CDR3 is also encoded by other DNA sequences in this sample. The chain combines TRBV29-1 with TRBJ1-5; possible D gene TRBD1, 5 bases. This CDR3 contains 13 residues. CDR1 is SQVTM, CDR2 ANQGSEA, per germline. V was clipped by 4 bases and J by 1 base, with 8 bases between them. The CDR3 DNA is TGCAGCGTTGGAGCAGGGAGCAATCAGCCCCAGCATTTT. This encodes CSVGAGSNQPQHF.

A remark on this clone: Other DNA sequences within the sample encode an identical CDR3. V and J are TRBV4-3 and TRBJ1-5; no reliable D call. The germline gives CDR1 LGHNA, CDR2 YSLEER. This CDR3 spans 13 amino acids. V was cut by 0 bases and J by 6 bases, with 6 bases left in between. The CDR3 sequence is CASSQDQSQPQHF. The CDR3 nucleotides read TGCGCCAGCAGCCAAGACCAGAGTCAGCCCCAGCATTTT.

This clone was observed a handful of times. J is TRBJ2-2 and V is TRBV6-5; D gene unclear. Trimming removed 7 bases at V and 2 bases at J, with 8 bases between. The CDR3 loop spans 13 amino acids. Germline V gene sequence: CDR1 MNHEY, CDR2 SVGAGI. CDR3 nucleotide sequence: TGTGCCAGCACGGAAGCCAACACCGGGGAGCTGTTTTTT. This gives the protein CASTEANTGELFF.

This clone was seen a handful of times. The same CDR3 also results from other DNA sequences found in this sample. The V call is TRBV4-2, the J call TRBJ2-4, with TRBD2 matching 7 bases. CDR1 and CDR2 (germline): LGHNA, YNFKEQ. Germline trimming cut 0 bases from V and 0 bases from J; bases unmatched to any gene: 2. This CDR3 spans 16 amino acids. CDR3 amino acids: CASSQEAGVAKNIQYF. CDR3 sequence (DNA): TGTGCCAGCAGCCAAGAGGCGGGGGTAGCCAAAAACATTCAGTACTTC.

The chain joins TRBV6-6 to TRBJ1-5; D remains unclear. This CDR3 region has 13 residues. Germline V lookup: CDR1 MNHNY, CDR2 SVGAGI (reference sequence). V dropped 7 bases and J dropped 5 bases, with 12 bases sitting between them. This chain's CDR3 is CASIGISDQPQHF. CDR3 nucleotide sequence: TGTGCCAGCATCGGGATATCGGATCAGCCCCAGCATTTT.

This clone was observed a few times. The chain is built from TRBV28 and TRBJ2-7; the D gene is possibly TRBD2 (6 bases). CDR3 size: 12 residues. Trimming removed 5 bases from V and 9 bases from J, with 14 bases in between. Germline CDR1 reads MDHEN; CDR2 reads SYDVKM. The CDR3 here is CASSAIAVTQYF. CDR3 coding DNA: TGTGCCAGCAGTGCCATAGCGGTTACGCAGTACTTC. Complete variable domain (other parts from reference TRBV28 and TRBJ2-7): DVKVTQSSRYLVKRTGEKVFLECVQDMDHENMFWYRQDPGLGLRLIYFSYDVKMKEKGDIPEGYSVSREKKERFSLILESASTNQTSMYLCASSAIAVTQYFGPGTRLTVT.

This clone has a handful of counts. The chain employs TRBV28 and TRBJ2-1; the D is unclear. The V gene's germline CDR1 is MDHEN and CDR2 SYDVKM. Trimming stripped 7 bases from V and 2 bases from J, with 15 bases between. CDR3 length: 15 residues. The DNA of the CDR3 is TGTGCCAGCACCGCGTTTCAGCTGGCCTACAATGAGCAGTTCTTC. Residues: CASTAFQLAYNEQFF.

This clone was found a few times. The CDR3: CASSLGLGSGANVLTF. CDR3 bases: TGTGCCAGCAGCTTAGGCTTAGGGTCCGGGGCCAACGTCCTGACTTTC. The chain combines TRBV7-2 with TRBJ2-6; D is unclear. Trimming removed 1 base at V and 4 bases at J, with 11 bases between. Germline V CDR1 and CDR2: SGHTA, FQGNSA. CDR3 length: 16 residues.

The rearrangement uses TRBV19 and TRBJ2-6, with 7 bases identical to TRBD1. V was clipped by 5 bases and J by 2 bases; unmatched bases: 6. The V gene's germline CDR1 is LNHDA and CDR2 SQIVND (reference sequence). This CDR3 is 16 amino acids long. This CDR3 is CASSVVDRAGANVLTF. The CDR3 DNA follows: TGTGCCAGTAGTGTCGTAGACAGGGCTGGGGCCAACGTCCTGACTTTC.

The V gene is TRBV29-1, the J gene TRBJ1-2, with 7 bases aligning to TRBD1. V gave up 2 bases and J gave up 0 bases; unmatched junction bases: 3. The CDR3 loop spans 14 amino acids. CDR1 is SQVTM and CDR2 is ANQGSEA in the germline V gene. This chain's CDR3 is CSVERDSANYGYTF. DNA for the CDR3: TGCAGCGTTGAAAGGGACAGTGCTAACTATGGCTACACCTTC.

In its sample, this clone was seen a few times. J is TRBJ2-3 and V is TRBV6-6, with D uncertain. Germline V gene sequence: CDR1 MNHNY, CDR2 SVGAGI (reference sequence). V dropped 3 bases and J dropped 2 bases, with 9 bases sitting between them. This CDR3 is 14 amino acids long. CDR3 DNA sequence: TGTGCCAGCAGTTATTTGTACTCCACAGATACGCAGTATTTT. It specifies CASSYLYSTDTQYF.

This clone showed up just a few times. V is TRBV5-5 and J is TRBJ2-6; D is unclear. Germline CDR1 SGHKS, CDR2 YYEKEE (reference sequence). The CDR3 length is 16 residues. Trimming shortened V by 0 bases and J by 0 bases, and 7 bases separated the two germline ends. The CDR3 DNA sequence: TGTGCCAGCAGCTTGGAACCGACCTCTGGGGCCAACGTCCTGACTTTC. This codes for CASSLEPTSGANVLTF.

The V call is TRBV9, the J call TRBJ1-1; D is uncertain. Trimming took off 0 bases at V and 1 base at J, with 10 bases between the two ends. Germline V gene lookup returns CDR1 SGDLS and CDR2 YYNGEE. CDR3 length: 15 residues. The CDR3 DNA follows: TGTGCCAGCAGCGTAGGTCCACAGCGGAACACTGAAGCTTTCTTT. Amino acid sequence: CASSVGPQRNTEAFF. Based on the CDR3 plus reference TRBV9 and TRBJ1-1, the full variable domain is DSGVTQTPKHLITATGQRVTLRCSPRSGDLSVYWYQQSLDQGLQFLIQYYNGEERAKGNILERFSAQQFPDLHSELNLSSLELGDSALYFCASSVGPQRNTEAFFGQGTRLTVV.

The chain recombines TRBV7-2 with TRBJ2-5, with 11 nucleotides matching TRBD2. The CDR3 runs to 14 residues. The J segment lost 4 bases and the V segment lost 4 bases, leaving 2 bases of the junction unmatched. CDR1 and CDR2 from the germline V gene are SGHTA and FQGNSA. The CDR3 here is CASSSGTSGETQYF. As DNA, the CDR3 is TGTGCCAGCAGCTCCGGGACTAGCGGAGAGACCCAGTACTTC.

This clone appeared a few times. The V gene is TRBV4-3, the J gene TRBJ1-2; TRBD1 might be the D (5 bases). This CDR3 is 11 amino acids long. CDR1 and CDR2 (germline): LGHNA, YSLEER. V was clipped by 1 base and J by 14 bases, with 11 bases between them. The CDR3 DNA follows: TGCGCCAGCAGCCAAGTGAAGGGGAGAACCTTC. Its translation is CASSQVKGRTF.

This clone was counted between two and nine times. This chain links TRBV7-2 with TRBJ2-7; the match to TRBD1 covers 9 bases. Germline-derived CDR1 and CDR2 are SGHTA and FQGNSA. The CDR3 extends over 14 amino acids. The ends lost 4 bases at V and 8 bases at J; junction bases unmatched: 9. CDR3 sequence (DNA): TGTGCCAGCAGCTCCCCGGGACAGGGAGCGAAGCAGTACTTC. Its translation: CASSSPGQGAKQYF.

This clone was counted a few times. V gene TRBV21-1 combines with J gene TRBJ2-1; TRBD2 reflects the table's D call only, with no check against the DNA. TRBV21-1 is labeled a pseudogene. There are 18 residues in the CDR3. The CDR3 sequence: CASSKVSGGTSSYNEQFF. CDR3 DNA: TGTGCCAGCAGCAAAGTTAGCGGGGGGACGAGCTCCTACAATGAGCAGTTCTTC.

CDR3 sequence: CASSPDGTVNYGYTF. Here the CDR3 DNA reads TGTGCCAGCAGCCCGGACGGGACGGTAAACTATGGCTACACCTTC. This chain links TRBV5-4 with TRBJ1-2; D possibly corresponds to TRBD1 (5 bases). Germline CDR1 SGHNT, CDR2 YYREEE (reference sequence). This CDR3 is built from 15 residues. The V end was cut by 4 bases, the J end by 2 bases, with 15 bases between.